The 8 T cell receptor beta chains in this list originate from one sample, sequenced in a study of T cells in Graves' hyperthyroidism and ophthalmopathy. There were TCR beta CDR3 regions amplified from RNA transcripts. The HTBI primer set was used in a first-round RT-PCR of the TCR CDR3. Each CDR3 protein gets one entry after TCRdb re-called the multiplex PCR reads with MiXCR. Altogether 100,000 to 130,000 distinct CDR3 sequences are present, more than 15% being singletons, with the ten largest covering 42%. Sequences were obtained from blood. The receptor set was obtained from a woman in her fifties or sixties with Graves' hyperthyroidism.

The table lists this clonotype with many counts. J is TRBJ1-2 and V is TRBV20-1; 8 bases fit TRBD1. V gave up 5 bases and J gave up 6 bases; unmatched junction bases: 11. This CDR3 is 14 amino acids long. Looked up from germline, CDR1 is DFQATT and CDR2 is SNEGSKA (reference sequence). As DNA, the CDR3 is TGCAGTGCTCCCCACCCGACAGGGGTTCATGGCTACACCTTC. Translation: CSAPHPTGVHGYTF.

This clonotype was seen at least ten times. The chain recombines TRBV15 with TRBJ2-7, with 7 bases identical to TRBD1. Germline V gives CDR1 LNHNV, CDR2 YYDKDF (reference sequence). V trimming: 1 base; J trimming: 0 bases; junction bases outside the gene matches: 9. The length of the CDR3 is 17 residues. The CDR3 nucleotides are TGTGCCACCAGCAGAGGAGGGAAGACAGGGACCTCCTACGAGCAGTACGTC. Its translation: CATSRGGKTGTSYEQYV.

This clonotype appeared a few times. The rearrangement links TRBV15 to TRBJ2-2; 13 bases fit TRBD2. Germline trimming cut 1 base from V and 8 bases from J; bases unmatched to any gene: 4. This CDR3 has 16 amino acids. Germline V lookup: CDR1 LNHNV, CDR2 YYDKDF (reference sequence). The CDR3 bases are TGTGCCACCAGCAGAGGGACTAGCGGGAGCGGTGGGGAGCTGTTTTTT. Its translation is CATSRGTSGSGGELFF.

This clonotype was seen repeatedly, ten times or more. V gene TRBV4-1 combines with J gene TRBJ1-1; no clear D. Trimming shortened V by 8 bases and J by 4 bases, and 8 bases separated the two germline ends. There are 11 residues in the CDR3. Germline V gene data show CDR1 as MGHRA and CDR2 as YSYEKL. CDR3 nucleotides: TGCGCCAGCCACATTGGCACTGAAGCTTTCTTT. This translates into CASHIGTEAFF.

V and J are TRBV9 and TRBJ2-1; TRBD2 matches at 11 bases. The trim removed 2 bases at V and 6 bases at J, leaving 10 bases unmatched. CDR3 length equals 17 residues. Germline V gene sequence: CDR1 SGDLS, CDR2 YYNGEE. DNA for the CDR3: TGTGCCAGCAGCGTGGGTAGCGGGAGGGCCCTCGGCAATGAGCAGTTCTTC. Translation gives CASSVGSGRALGNEQFF.

This clonotype was detected once. The J gene is TRBJ2-1, the V gene TRBV11-2; 12 bases map to TRBD2. The CDR3 is 16 amino acids. In germline, CDR1 is SGHAT, CDR2 FQNNGV. The ends lost 5 bases at V and 0 bases at J; junction bases unmatched: 2. For the CDR3, the DNA is TGTGCCAGCAGCGCGACTAGCGGGAGCTCCTACAATGAGCAGTTCTTC. This sequence encodes CASSATSGSSYNEQFF.

This clonotype was detected ten times or more. The genes are TRBV20-1 and TRBJ1-5, with 8 bases matching TRBD1. The ends lost 5 bases at V and 2 bases at J; junction bases unmatched: 8. Germline lookup yields CDR1 DFQATT and CDR2 SNEGSKA (reference sequence). The CDR3 has 15 residues. CDR3 in DNA: TGCAGTGCTTTTCAGGGGGCGGCCGGCAATCAGCCCCAGCATTTT. As protein: CSAFQGAAGNQPQHF.

The table lists this clonotype with many counts. The rearrangement links TRBV5-1 to TRBJ1-1; 8 bases map to TRBD1. This CDR3 contains 13 residues. The germline gives CDR1 SGHRS, CDR2 YFSETQ. V lost 4 bases and J lost 11; bases outside the gene matches: 10. The CDR3 is CASSPGQGLGAFF. In nucleotides, the CDR3 is TGCGCCAGCAGCCCCGGACAGGGATTGGGGGCTTTCTTT. Drawing the rest from reference TRBV5-1 and TRBJ1-1, the complete variable domain is KAGVTQTPRYLIKTRGQQVTLSCSPISGHRSVSWYQQTPGQGLQFLFEYFSETQRNKGNFPGRFSGRQFSNSRSEMNVSTLELGDSALYLCASSPGQGLGAFFGQGTRLTVV.